A single sample is the source of the 8 T cell receptor beta chains below, sequenced in a study of T-cell memory formation after mild COVID-19. A single record per CDR3 protein comes from TCRdb applying MiXCR to the 5' RACE reads. This sample has roughly 120,000 distinct CDR3 sequences, with about 15% found just once. Source material: PBMCs or a T cell subset sorted from them (not recorded which). These receptors were obtained from an adult woman who had mild COVID-19 (a few samples of this study predate the infection). Cell type and time point are not known.

This clonotype was found a few times. The genes are TRBV3-1 and TRBJ1-1; D is uncertain. V was pared by 1 base and J by 0 bases, with 3 bases between. Germline CDR1 reads LGHDT; CDR2 reads YNNKEL (reference sequence). The CDR3 length is 13 residues. The CDR3, as DNA: TGTGCCAGCAGCCAAGGTGTGAACACTGAAGCTTTCTTT. Translated: CASSQGVNTEAFF.

This chain joins TRBV5-1 and TRBJ2-5; 8 nucleotides line up with TRBD2. V was pared by 0 bases and J by 2 bases, with 9 bases of the junction left unmatched. CDR3 length: 17 residues. Per the germline V gene, CDR1 is SGHRS and CDR2 is YFSETQ. For the CDR3, the DNA is TGCGCCAGCAGCTTGGCCTCAATAACTAGCGGACAAGAGACCCAGTACTTC. Residues: CASSLASITSGQETQYF.

This clonotype has just a few counts. The chain combines TRBV5-1 with TRBJ2-5; 10 bases are shared with TRBD2. The CDR3 totals 13 residues. V lost 0 bases to trimming and J lost 10 bases; unmatched junction nucleotides: 3. Germline loops: CDR1 SGHRS, CDR2 YFSETQ. This chain's CDR3 is CASSLGLAGVQYF. DNA of the CDR3: TGCGCCAGCAGCTTGGGGCTAGCGGGGGTCCAGTACTTC.

This clonotype appeared a few times. The rearrangement joins TRBV29-1 to TRBJ1-1; D gene ambiguous. V lost 2 bases and J lost 1, with 17 bases in between. Germline-derived CDR1 and CDR2 are SQVTM and ANQGSEA. The CDR3 consists of 16 residues. The CDR3 nucleotides are TGCAGCGTTGAAATGGGTTTTCGTAGCGCGAACACTGAAGCTTTCTTT. It yields the protein CSVEMGFRSANTEAFF.

In this sample, this clonotype turned up a few times. This chain joins TRBV7-8 and TRBJ2-7; no firm D call. Per germline, CDR1 SGHVS and CDR2 FQNEAQ. The germline V and J ends were trimmed by 5 bases and 7 bases, with 21 bases remaining between them. The CDR3 covers 15 residues. CDR3 loop: CASSGRVVATAEQYF. CDR3 DNA: TGTGCCAGCAGCGGTAGGGTAGTTGCAACCGCAGAGCAGTACTTC.

This clonotype was detected a few times. DNA of the CDR3: TGTGCCAGCAGCCCGGGGACTAGCGGGGGGCTATACAATGAGCAGTTCTTC. Protein: CASSPGTSGGLYNEQFF. The V call is TRBV11-2, the J call TRBJ2-1; 15 bases are a match to TRBD2. The germline V gene encodes CDR1 SGHAT and CDR2 FQNNGV. This CDR3 comprises 17 residues. Trimming took 5 bases from V and 4 from J; bases not matched to a gene: 6.

This clonotype was counted only a few times. V gene TRBV11-1 combines with J gene TRBJ2-7; TRBD1 aligns across 7 bases. J lost 0 bases, V lost 1 base, and 3 bases had no gene match. The germline gives CDR1 SGHAT, CDR2 FQDESV (reference sequence). The CDR3 has 15 amino acids. The CDR3 sequence: CASSLDRGGSYEQYF. The CDR3 DNA is TGTGCCAGCAGCTTAGACAGGGGCGGCTCCTACGAGCAGTACTTC.

This clonotype was counted between two and nine times. This chain connects TRBV7-9 to TRBJ2-7; D is unresolved. The CDR3 covers 14 residues. The V gene's germline CDR1 is SEHNR and CDR2 FQNEAQ (reference sequence). Deletions cut 4 bases from V and 1 base from J, with 11 bases between. The CDR3 nucleotides read TGTGCCAGCAGCTCCCCGTCCGGGTCCTACGAGCAGTACTTC. Protein: CASSSPSGSYEQYF. The variable domain in full, with the rest retrieved from reference TRBV7-9 and TRBJ2-7, is DTGVSQNPRHKITKRGQNVTFRCDPISEHNRLYWYRQTLGQGPEFLTYFQNEAQLEKSRLLSDRFSAERPKGSFSTLEIQRTEQGDSAMYLCASSSPSGSYEQYFGPGTRLTVT.